This T cell receptor (beta chain) comes out of a study of shared clonotypes between healthy human individuals (dated by TCRdb to the early 2020s). Notes on the research overall: Three men and a couple of women, aged 18 to 49 years, made up the cohort. Libraries were prepared and TCR repertoires were sequenced by different laboratories using diverse techniques, in order to increase sequencing depth and limit assay-specific biases. The study deeply sequenced blood TCR repertoires of five healthy adults to estimate repertoire size and the extent of clonotype sharing between individuals. Leukapheresis yielded between about 0.85 and 9 billion PBMCs per donor. For each donor, CD4 naive and CD4 memory were each run on three plates, CD8 naive on two plates, and CD8 memory on one plate.

The CDR3 has 14 amino acids, counting the end cysteine and phenylalanine. Just the 42-base CDR3 DNA is kept, in frame starting at base 1. At the junction V is shortened by 5 bases and J by 0 bases, with 10 bases in between. CDR1 is given as SNHLY and CDR2 as FYNNEI, both from the germline V gene. Points on this clone: Its antigen is currently not known. Base qualities are missing; no much larger clone stands one base away.

CD8 naive samples were CD45RO-negative cells positively selected for CCR7, giving a CD45RA+CCR7+ population that excluded TemRA cells. Healthy HIV-negative adults with no recently reported acute infections or vaccinations were included as donors. Every donor was a Caucasian adult residing in Nashville, Tennessee, USA. After blood collection by leukapheresis, PBMCs were isolated using Ficoll-Histopaque density gradient centrifugation and then cryopreserved in the vapor phase of liquid nitrogen. Analytical flow cytometry was used to check the purity and quantity of each magnetically sorted T cell population. From each sorted fraction, genomic DNA was isolated and quantified by UV absorbance on a Nanodrop 2000c. Study-wide conclusions, independent of this receptor: The genetic and exposure-history diversity represented was limited by the small number of donors. Clonotypes shared by all four sorted-subset donors showed higher generation probabilities than non-shared clonotypes. Across a handful of donors, around 5.4% of naive CD4, roughly 3.3% of naive CD8, 2.3% of memory CD4, and around 0.4% of memory CD8 clonotypes were shared. Sampling was limited to blood, and TCR repertoires in tissue likely differ from TCR repertoires in blood. Naive subsets generally had larger estimated clonotype richness than memory subsets did. Even with the large sequencing depth, rarefaction of the sorted-subset datasets indicated that sequencing was incomplete. Pairwise subsampling led to the expectation that sequencing depth would affect the degree of clonotype sharing among donors.

TCR CDR3 regions were amplified from genomic DNA by multiplex PCR using the deep immunoSEQ assay. Genomic DNA extracted from each cell subset was distributed evenly over all wells of several immunoSEQ 96-well plates, and each plate served as one replicate. For sorted subsets, roughly 190 ng of genomic DNA, equivalent to 25,000 to 30,000 T cell genomes, went into each replicate PCR. Purified libraries were measured with a Qubit 3.0 fluorometer, size-checked on a Bioanalyzer 2100, and measured again with the KAPA Library Quantification kit. Each immunoSEQ 96-well plate was sequenced on its own single-read 150-cycle Illumina NextSeq 550 flow cell. The authors processed their data as follows. The immunoSEQ output contained only junctional sequences without quality scores, so filtering could not match that applied to full-length reads. Sequences were annotated with PyIR, a Python wrapper for IgBLAST v1.9, and V/J genes and CDR3 were assigned using IMGT germline references. Reads with weak V/J assignments (E-value above 1e-6), missing CDR3, stop codons, out-of-frame junctions, or ambiguous translated residues were removed. A V3J clonotype was defined by an identical inferred V gene, J gene, and CDR3 amino acid sequence. To compute the percentage overlap between repertoires, the number of shared unique clonotypes was divided by the size of the smaller repertoire. Richness of each repertoire was evaluated using RTK rarefaction, the Chao1 estimator, and Recon v2.1 estimates of unobserved clonotypes. For all TCRbeta clonotypes obtained by the gDNA method from a handful of donors, generation probabilities were computed with OLGA. TCRdb retrieved this table from immuneACCESS and kept in-frame rearrangements only. Not all clones are present; in checked studies, unresolved V genes account for under half, and no reason is known for the remainder. V, J and clone size are those of that table, while D and trimming were read from the DNA. The sample table holds about 2,200,000 clones, of which about 93% were seen once. Under 2% of the sample is taken by the ten largest.

The chain joins TRBV2 to TRBJ1-1; a confident D gene designation cannot be given. The specimen was naive CD8+ T cells from PBMCs. Taken with the paper, the label for cell subset or site translates to: CD45RA+CCR7+. The TCR was taken from a man aged 18 to 30 in good health. Some clones in this sample may be carry-over from other donors' samples. The sequenced DNA: TGTGCCAGCAGTTCCCAAATGCTGAACACTGAAGCTTTCTTT. It specifies CASSSQMLNTEAFF.